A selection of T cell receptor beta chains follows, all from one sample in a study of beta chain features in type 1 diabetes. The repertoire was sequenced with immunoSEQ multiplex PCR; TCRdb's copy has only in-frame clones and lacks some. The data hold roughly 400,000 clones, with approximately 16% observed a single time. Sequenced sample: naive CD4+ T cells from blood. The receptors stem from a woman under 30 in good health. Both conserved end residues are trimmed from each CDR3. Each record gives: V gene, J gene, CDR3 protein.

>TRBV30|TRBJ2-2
AWSRTVNTGELF
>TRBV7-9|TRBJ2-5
ASSQGLAGGETQY
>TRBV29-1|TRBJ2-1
SVEDRRERYNEQF
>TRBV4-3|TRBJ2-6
ASSQDSVAGISGANVLT
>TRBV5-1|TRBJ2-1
ASSFSGRDNEQF
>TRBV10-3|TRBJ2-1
AIRRESSYNEQF
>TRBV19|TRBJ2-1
ASSIDRTSSSYNEQF
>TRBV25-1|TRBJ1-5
ASSGQFSNQPQH
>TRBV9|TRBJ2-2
ASSPRLSDTGELF
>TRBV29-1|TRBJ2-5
SVEDRVGETQY
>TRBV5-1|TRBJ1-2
ASSAGNEQLYGYT
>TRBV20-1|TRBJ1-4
QGQENEKLF
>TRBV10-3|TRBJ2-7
ATGTAGEQY
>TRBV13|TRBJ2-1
ASSPRSGSSYNEQF
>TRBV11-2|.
ASSTIYEQY
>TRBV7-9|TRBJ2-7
ASSARLAGGYEQY
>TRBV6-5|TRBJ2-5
ASSYSRGPLRTQY
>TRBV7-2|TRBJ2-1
ASSLATSAYNEQF
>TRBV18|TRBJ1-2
ASSLDRGDGYT
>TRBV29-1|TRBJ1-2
SVERTGEERNYGYT
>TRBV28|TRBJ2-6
ASSEDSGANVLT
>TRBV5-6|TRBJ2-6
ASSQFTGAGANVLT
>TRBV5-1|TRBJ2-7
ASRWDISYEQY
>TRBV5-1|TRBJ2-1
ASSLAGSGYNEQF
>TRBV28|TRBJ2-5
ASRQGAETQY
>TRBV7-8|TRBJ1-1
ASSLFGGNTEAF
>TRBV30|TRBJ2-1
AWSDLPSGRGGEQF
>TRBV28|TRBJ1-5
ASSSNNQPQH
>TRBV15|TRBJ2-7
ATNQGNVDEQY
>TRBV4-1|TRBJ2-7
ASSQALGQGSYEQY
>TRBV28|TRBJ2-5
ASRYLETQY
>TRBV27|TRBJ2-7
ASSWTSGLYEQY
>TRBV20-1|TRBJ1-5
SAPSIGPQH
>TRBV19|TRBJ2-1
ASISGGSGRYEQF
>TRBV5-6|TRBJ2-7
ASSQRTSGRASEQY
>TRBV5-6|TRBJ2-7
ASSTGLAGAAYEQY
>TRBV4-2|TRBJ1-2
ASSLRGINGYT
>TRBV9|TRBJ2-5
ASCRDFQETQY
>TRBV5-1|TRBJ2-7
ASSLASARGRANEQY
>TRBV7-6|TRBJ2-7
ASSDPRQDREQY
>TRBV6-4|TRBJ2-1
ASSDSSGRRNEQF